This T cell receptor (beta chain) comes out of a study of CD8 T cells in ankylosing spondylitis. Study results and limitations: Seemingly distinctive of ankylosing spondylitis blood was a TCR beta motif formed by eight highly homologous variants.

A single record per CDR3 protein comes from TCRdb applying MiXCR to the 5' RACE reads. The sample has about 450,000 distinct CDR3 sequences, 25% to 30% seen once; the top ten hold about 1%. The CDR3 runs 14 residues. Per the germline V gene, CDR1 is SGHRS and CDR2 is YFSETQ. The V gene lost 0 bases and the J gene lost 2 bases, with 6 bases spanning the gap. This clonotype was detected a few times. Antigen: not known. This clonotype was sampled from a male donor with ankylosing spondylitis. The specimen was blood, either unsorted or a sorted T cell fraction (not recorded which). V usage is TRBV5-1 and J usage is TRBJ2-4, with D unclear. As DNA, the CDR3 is TGCGCCAGCAGCTTGGGTAACTCCAAAAACATTCAGTACTTC. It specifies CASSLGNSKNIQYF. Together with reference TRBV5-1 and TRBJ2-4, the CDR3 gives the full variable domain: KAGVTQTPRYLIKTRGQQVTLSCSPISGHRSVSWYQQTPGQGLQFLFEYFSETQRNKGNFPGRFSGRQFSNSRSEMNVSTLELGDSALYLCASSLGNSKNIQYFGAGTRLSVL.